The source of this T cell receptor (beta chain) is a study of long-term antiretroviral therapy in people with HIV. Survey-level resolution applied to immunoSEQ assay v3.0. The table came from immunoSEQ multiplex PCR; TCRdb's copy has only in-frame clones and leaves some out. The table shows more than 20,000 clones, with about 88% occurring only once. Trimming stripped 1 base from V and 0 bases from J, with 9 bases between. Per germline, CDR1 LGHNA and CDR2 YSLEER. The CDR3 sequence is 15 residues long. This sequence was found in a man in his forties or fifties with HIV. Material: unsorted PBMCs, obtained about 2.6 years after starting antiretroviral therapy. The V call is TRBV4-3, the J call TRBJ1-2; possibly TRBD1 for D (5 bases). The CDR3 here is CASSQVWGTNYGYTF. In nucleotides, the CDR3 is TGCGCCAGCAGCCAAGTTTGGGGGACTAACTATGGCTACACCTTC.